Listed here are 14 T cell receptor beta chains from one sample, sequenced in a study of blood T cell repertoires in COVID-19. Clones were sequenced by immunoSEQ multiplex PCR, and TCRdb holds only the in-frame ones, with some missing. There are about 100,000 clones in the sample; about 87% occur only once, and just under 20% lies in the top ten. Material: peripheral blood. All receptors derive from a human donor in a cohort sampled during active COVID-19.

This clone has just one count. The chain recombines TRBV2 with TRBJ2-5; 9 bases fit TRBD1. This CDR3 region has 14 residues. Germline trimming cut 4 bases from V and 4 bases from J; bases unmatched to any gene: 4. The germline V gene has CDR1 SNHLY and CDR2 FYNNEI. The CDR3 DNA follows: TGTGCCAGCAGTGGGGACAGGGATATAGAGACCCAGTACTTC. Residues: CASSGDRDIETQYF.

The chain employs TRBV4-2 and TRBJ1-1, with 7 bases aligning to TRBD1. With V trimmed by 1 base and J by 0 bases, 8 bases remained unmatched. Germline CDR1 LGHNA, CDR2 YNFKEQ. The length of the CDR3 is 17 residues. CDR3 residues: CASSQGPGGTMNTEAFF. The CDR3, as DNA: TGTGCCAGCAGCCAAGGCCCAGGGGGTACCATGAACACTGAAGCTTTCTTT.

This chain joins TRBV7-5 and TRBJ1-4; no DNA check was done on the table's D call, TRBD1. TRBV7-5 constitutes a pseudogene. This CDR3 is built from 18 residues. The CDR3 sequence: CVRSLARGQGATNEKLFF. The CDR3 region has the DNA TGTGTCAGAAGCTTAGCGAGGGGACAGGGTGCAACTAATGAAAAACTGTTTTTT.

This clone was counted a single time. The chain carries TRBV5-1 and TRBJ2-7; tentatively, D is TRBD2 (5 bases). Trimming took 3 bases from V and 2 from J, leaving 15 bases between them. The CDR3 extends over 15 amino acids. Germline V CDR1 and CDR2: SGHRS, YFSETQ. The CDR3 DNA sequence: TGCGCCAGCAGCTCCGGACTGACACATACCTACGAGCAGTACTTC. Translation gives CASSSGLTHTYEQYF.

The rearrangement links TRBV10-2 to TRBJ1-1; D not certain. The V end lost 2 bases, the J end lost 0 bases, and 10 bases lay between the germline ends. The CDR3 loop spans 15 amino acids. CDR1 WSHSY and CDR2 SAAADI come from the germline V gene. The CDR3 bases are TGCGCCAGCAGTGAGAACGGTCTAATGAACACTGAAGCTTTCTTT. Its translation: CASSENGLMNTEAFF.

The gene calls are TRBV11-1 and TRBJ2-7; 8 bases are shared with TRBD2. The J segment lost 7 bases and the V segment lost 5 bases, leaving 10 bases of the junction unmatched. Germline V gives CDR1 SGHAT, CDR2 FQDESV (reference sequence). The CDR3 runs 14 residues. CDR3 sequence reads: CASSVDSRGGEQYF. CDR3 in DNA: TGTGCCAGCAGCGTGGACTCCCGGGGGGGGGAGCAGTACTTC.

This clone showed up just a few times. The chain employs TRBV27 and TRBJ2-5; perhaps TRBD1 as D (5 bases). Germline CDR1 reads MNHEY; CDR2 reads SMNVEV (reference sequence). This CDR3 is 13 amino acids long. V was trimmed by 2 bases and J by 5 bases, leaving 9 bases between them. CDR3 nucleotide sequence: TGTGCCAGCAGTTTAAGCAGGGTGGAGACCCAGTACTTC. Translated, it gives CASSLSRVETQYF.

The table lists this clone with a count of one. This chain joins TRBV5-4 and TRBJ2-3, with 13 bases matching TRBD2. After removal of 4 bases from V and 0 bases from J, the junction contained 8 bases not matched to a gene. The CDR3 spans 18 residues. Germline-derived CDR1 and CDR2 are SGHNT and YYREEE (reference sequence). CDR3 in DNA: TGTGCCAGCAGCCTACAGGGGACTAGCGGGACTAGCACAGATACGCAGTATTTT. Translation gives CASSLQGTSGTSTDTQYF.

This CDR3 is CASSALPGQPWEKLFF. In DNA form, the CDR3 reads TGTGCCAGCAGCGCGCTCCCAGGACAGCCGTGGGAAAAACTGTTTTTT. The rearrangement uses TRBV7-8 and TRBJ1-4, with D maybe TRBD1 (6 bases). Germline values: CDR1 SGHVS, CDR2 FQNEAQ. This CDR3 region has 16 residues. Trimming stripped 5 bases from V and 8 bases from J, with 21 bases between.

The chain is built from TRBV5-1 and TRBJ2-1; TRBD1 is a possible D gene (8 bases). This CDR3 region has 15 residues. V lost 4 bases and J lost 4, with 15 bases in between. The germline V gene encodes CDR1 SGHRS and CDR2 YFSETQ. The CDR3, as DNA: TGCGCCAGCAGCCAAACAGGGGGGGATTACAATGAGCAGTTCTTC. This sequence encodes CASSQTGGDYNEQFF.

The rearrangement links TRBV19 to TRBJ2-5; D not resolved. The CDR3 contains 12 residues. The V end lost 6 bases, the J end lost 5 bases, and 10 bases lay between the germline ends. Germline V gene lookup returns CDR1 LNHDA and CDR2 SQIVND (reference sequence). The CDR3 DNA follows: TGTGCCAGTAGCAGACAACAGGAGACCCAGTACTTC. Translation gives CASSRQQETQYF.

This clone was found a few times. The chain recombines TRBV11-2 with TRBJ2-1; perhaps TRBD1 as D (6 bases). Per germline, CDR1 SGHAT and CDR2 FQNNGV. The CDR3 totals 13 residues. Trimming took 2 bases from V and 8 from J, leaving 10 bases between them. For the CDR3, the DNA is TGTGCCAGCAGCTTAAGACAGGTGGATGAGCAGTTCTTC. Amino acid sequence: CASSLRQVDEQFF. Looking up the rest from reference TRBV11-2 and TRBJ2-1 gives the full variable domain: EAGVAQSPRYKIIEKRQSVAFWCNPISGHATLYWYQQILGQGPKLLIQFQNNGVVDDSQLPKDRFSAERLKGVDSTLKIQPAKLEDSAVYLCASSLRQVDEQFFGPGTRLTVL.

CDR3 in DNA: TGTGCCAGCAGTTTGACAGGGACCACTGAAGCTTTCTTT. Protein: CASSLTGTTEAFF. J is TRBJ1-1 and V is TRBV12-3 or TRBV12-4, with TRBD1 matching 7 bases. This CDR3 comprises 13 residues. J gave up 4 bases and V 3 bases, and 2 bases lay outside the gene matches.

The V gene is TRBV5-4, the J gene TRBJ2-2; D is unresolved. Trimming pared 4 bases from V and 0 bases from J, leaving 7 bases between. Germline V gene sequence: CDR1 SGHNT, CDR2 YYREEE (reference sequence). CDR3 length equals 14 residues. In DNA form, the CDR3 reads TGTGCCAGCAGCGTTATTACGAACACCGGGGAGCTGTTTTTT. Protein: CASSVITNTGELFF.